This TCR beta chain is drawn from a study of blood T cell repertoires in COVID-19. In the study overall: The United States, Italy and Spain were the sources of the acute and convalescent COVID-19 samples. PBMCs, B-cell-depleted T cells, or T cells provided the cDNA or gDNA that made up the material.

V lost 6 bases and J 3 bases, leaving 14 bases between the germline ends. This CDR3 has 14 residues. In germline, CDR1 is MNHEY, CDR2 SVGAGI. Authors' analysis steps: Reference gene primer amplification in the assay estimated nucleated cell counts. Clones were sequenced by immunoSEQ multiplex PCR, and TCRdb holds only the in-frame ones, with some missing. The DNA gave D and trimming, while V, J and clone size come from that table. In the table there are some 50,000 clones, 80% to 90% of which are singletons. The V and J genes are TRBV6-5 and TRBJ1-2, with D perhaps matching TRBD1 (6 bases). The sequencing input was peripheral blood. The receptor was derived from a man aged 50 to 60 with acute or convalescent COVID-19. The CDR3: CASSHRVRDYGYTF. As DNA, the CDR3 is TGTGCCAGCAGCCACAGGGTTAGGGACTATGGCTACACCTTC.